The rows below give T cell receptor beta chains drawn from one sample of a study of CD8+CD57+ T cells in acquired aplastic anemia. Each CDR3 protein gets one entry after TCRdb re-called the reads with MiXCR. The sample consists of 200,000 to 250,000 distinct CDR3 sequences, more than 55% of them appearing once. The sample was sorted CD4+, CD8+, or CD8+CD57+ T cells (not recorded which) from PBMCs. Receptor source: a human donor with aplastic anemia. Both conserved end residues are part of each CDR3. The order of the fields is CDR3 protein, CDR3 DNA, clone size, V gene, D gene, J gene. D genes are given only for firm matches. Not every row has a clone size; where given, it reads once, few, many or a size class.

CASSLGRAGANVLTF,TGCGCCAGCAGCTTGGGCAGGGCCGGGGCCAACGTCCTGACTTTC,few,TRBV5-1,NA,TRBJ2-6
CSAHGGSARNEQFF,TGCAGTGCTCACGGGGGGAGCGCAAGGAATGAGCAGTTCTTC,few,TRBV20-1,TRBD2,TRBJ2-1
CASSLAQGNQETQYF,TGTGCCAGCAGTTTGGCCCAGGGGAACCAAGAGACCCAGTACTTC,NA,TRBV25-1,NA,TRBJ2-5
CASSVELAGYTDTQYF,TGTGCCAGCAGCGTAGAGCTAGCGGGATACACAGATACGCAGTATTTT,NA,TRBV7-4,TRBD2,TRBJ2-3
CASSLIGRDGYTF,TGTGCCAGCAGCTTGATCGGCAGGGATGGCTACACCTTC,NA,TRBV7-9,NA,TRBJ1-2
CASSQEGGRWAEAFF,TGTGCCAGCAGCCAAGAGGGCGGCCGTTGGGCTGAAGCTTTCTTT,NA,TRBV14,NA,TRBJ1-1
CASSVDILTF,TGTGCCAGCAGCGTCGACATTCTGACTTTC,NA,TRBV9,NA,TRBJ2-6
CASSPHRNTGELFF,TGTGCCAGCAGTCCCCACAGAAACACCGGGGAGCTGTTTTTT,NA,TRBV25-1,NA,TRBJ2-2
CATSDPLQGADEQFF,TGTGCCACCAGTGATCCCCTACAGGGGGCCGATGAGCAGTTCTTC,NA,TRBV24-1,TRBD1,TRBJ2-1
CARTGTGGDGIPPDTQYF,TGTGCCAGGACCGGGACAGGGGGGGACGGGATCCCCCCAGATACGCAGTATTTT,NA,TRBV2,TRBD1,TRBJ2-3
CVSSPGTSGNQGTQYF,TGTGTCAGCAGCCCCGGGACTAGCGGGAACCAAGGGACCCAGTACTTC,NA,TRBV5-5,TRBD2,TRBJ2-5
CATSLRDSYTEAFF,TGTGCCACCAGCCTCCGGGACAGCTACACTGAAGCTTTCTTT,NA,TRBV15,TRBD1,TRBJ1-1
CASSFPRERSYEQYF,TGTGCCAGCAGCTTCCCCCGGGAACGCTCCTACGAGCAGTACTTC,NA,TRBV7-8,NA,TRBJ2-7
CSAPVLAEYNEQFF,TGCAGTGCCCCAGTTCTAGCGGAATACAATGAGCAGTTCTTC,few,TRBV20-1,TRBD2,TRBJ2-1
CASSEGHYEQYF,TGTGCCAGCAGCGAGGGACACTACGAGCAGTACTTC,NA,TRBV5-4,NA,TRBJ2-7
CASSREAYEQYF,TGTGCCAGTTCACGAGAGGCGTACGAGCAGTACTTC,NA,TRBV7-9,NA,TRBJ2-7
CASARSRDPNNEQFF,TGTGCCAGCGCCCGTTCTAGGGACCCGAACAATGAGCAGTTCTTC,few,TRBV7-2,NA,TRBJ2-1
CASLWTGTYGYTF,TGTGCCAGCCTATGGACAGGGACCTATGGCTACACCTTC,few,TRBV19,TRBD1,TRBJ1-2
CASSVDQGREQYF,TGTGCCAGCAGCGTAGACCAGGGCCGCGAGCAGTACTTC,NA,TRBV9,NA,TRBJ2-7
CSATRTGPRYYEQYF,TGCAGTGCTACAAGGACAGGGCCGAGGTACTACGAGCAGTACTTC,NA,TRBV20-1,TRBD1,TRBJ2-7
CSARSAQNTEAFF,TGCAGTGCTAGGTCAGCGCAGAACACTGAAGCTTTCTTT,NA,TRBV20-1,NA,TRBJ1-1
CASSQAIGGGNEKLFF,TGCGCCAGCAGCCAAGCAATAGGGGGCGGAAATGAAAAACTGTTTTTT,NA,TRBV5-1,TRBD1,TRBJ1-4
CASNKRESYEQYF,TGTGCCAGCAACAAACGCGAGTCCTACGAGCAGTACTTC,few,TRBV5-6,NA,TRBJ2-7
CASSEFSGGGSSYNEQFF,TGTGCCAGCAGTGAATTTTCCGGGGGGGGGAGCTCCTACAATGAGCAGTTCTTC,once,TRBV25-1,TRBD2,TRBJ2-1
CASSQEGGKGTNTQYF,TGCGCCAGCAGCCAAGAAGGGGGTAAGGGCACAAATACGCAGTATTTT,NA,TRBV4-1,NA,TRBJ2-3
CASSSGGDLYGYTF,TGTGCCAGCAGTTCTGGGGGGGACCTCTATGGCTACACCTTC,NA,TRBV6-6,NA,TRBJ1-2
CASSLAGTTGELFF,TGCGCCAGCAGCTTGGCGGGAACCACCGGGGAGCTGTTTTTT,NA,TRBV5-1,NA,TRBJ2-2
CSALWRVNTEAFF,TGCAGTGCACTCTGGAGGGTGAACACTGAAGCTTTCTTT,NA,TRBV20-1,NA,TRBJ1-1
CATSSSRSGQLDQPQHF,TGTGCCACCAGCAGCTCCAGGTCGGGACAATTGGATCAGCCCCAGCATTTT,NA,TRBV15,NA,TRBJ1-5
CSADRGSSYEQYF,TGCAGTGCTGACAGGGGGAGCTCCTACGAGCAGTACTTC,few,TRBV20-1,TRBD1,TRBJ2-7
CSVVTGGETLFF,TGCAGCGTTGTTACAGGGGGTGAAACACTGTTTTTT,NA,TRBV29-1,TRBD1,TRBJ1-4
CASSSRDRGGNEQFF,TGTGCCAGCAGCTCCCGGGACAGGGGGGGCAATGAGCAGTTCTTC,NA,TRBV7-8,TRBD1,TRBJ2-1
CASSIQGNNEKLFF,TGTGCCAGCAGCATACAGGGGAATAATGAAAAACTGTTTTTT,NA,TRBV9,TRBD1,TRBJ1-4
CAWSVGLAGEF,TGTGCCTGGAGTGTAGGGCTAGCGGGAGAATTC,NA,TRBV30,TRBD2,TRBJ2-1
CASSVGRVQYNEQFF,TGTGCCAGCAGCGTAGGGAGGGTCCAATACAATGAGCAGTTCTTC,NA,TRBV9,NA,TRBJ2-1
CASSDGAYEQYF,TGCGCCAGCAGCGATGGGGCCTACGAGCAGTACTTC,NA,TRBV7-2,NA,TRBJ2-7
CASSGLAGGRTDTQYF,TGTGCCAGCAGCGGACTAGCGGGAGGTCGCACAGATACGCAGTATTTT,NA,TRBV7-8,TRBD2,TRBJ2-3
CASSAGQVTSSGNTIYF,TGTGCCAGCAGCGCCGGGCAGGTAACAAGCTCTGGAAACACCATATATTTT,NA,TRBV7-9,NA,TRBJ1-3
CASSPGTVLREQYF,TGCGCCAGCAGCCCCGGGACGGTCCTACGCGAGCAGTACTTC,NA,TRBV10-2,NA,TRBJ2-7
CATSRDLGIYGYTF,TGTGCCACCAGCAGAGATCTAGGGATCTATGGCTACACCTTC,NA,TRBV15,NA,TRBJ1-2
CASSVPTGVENEQFF,TGCGCCAGCAGCGTACCGACTGGGGTGGAGAATGAGCAGTTCTTC,NA,TRBV5-1,NA,TRBJ2-1
CASSGQGVTYEQYF,TGCGCCAGCTCTGGACAGGGGGTCACGTACGAGCAGTACTTC,NA,TRBV10-1,TRBD1,TRBJ2-7
CASSSGLYGYTF,TGTGCCAGCAGCTCGGGGCTCTATGGCTACACCTTC,few,TRBV7-9,NA,TRBJ1-2
CAISDSAGGSNYGYTF,TGTGCCATCAGTGATTCCGCAGGGGGCTCTAACTATGGCTACACCTTC,NA,TRBV10-3,TRBD1,TRBJ1-2
CASSRTGSSGANVLTF,TGTGCCAGTAGTCGGACGGGATCATCTGGGGCCAACGTCCTGACTTTC,NA,TRBV19,NA,TRBJ2-6
CASSDGTGETQYF,TGTGCCAGCAGTGATGGGACAGGGGAGACCCAGTACTTC,few,TRBV7-6,TRBD1,TRBJ2-5
CASRIYPEGGTEAFF,TGTGCCAGTAGGATTTACCCAGAGGGGGGGACTGAAGCTTTCTTT,NA,TRBV19,NA,TRBJ1-1
CASSDDTGELFF,TGTGCCAGCAGTGATGACACCGGGGAGCTGTTTTTT,NA,TRBV25-1,NA,TRBJ2-2
CASSLGIETQYF,TGTGCCAGCAGCTTAGGGATCGAGACCCAGTACTTC,NA,TRBV5-1,NA,TRBJ2-5
CSAKGRGDSRSQYF,TGCAGTGCTAAAGGACGGGGGGACAGTCGCTCGCAGTACTTC,NA,TRBV20-1,NA,TRBJ2-7
CASSLRGAGHEQYF,TGCGCCAGCAGCTTGAGGGGGGCAGGCCACGAGCAGTACTTC,NA,TRBV5-1,NA,TRBJ2-7
CASSWGQGVDEQYF,TGCGCCAGCAGCTGGGGACAGGGGGTAGATGAGCAGTACTTC,NA,TRBV5-1,TRBD1,TRBJ2-7
CASSPRPNQGNEQFF,TGTGCCAGCAGCCCTAGACCTAATCAGGGAAATGAGCAGTTCTTC,NA,TRBV7-6,NA,TRBJ2-1